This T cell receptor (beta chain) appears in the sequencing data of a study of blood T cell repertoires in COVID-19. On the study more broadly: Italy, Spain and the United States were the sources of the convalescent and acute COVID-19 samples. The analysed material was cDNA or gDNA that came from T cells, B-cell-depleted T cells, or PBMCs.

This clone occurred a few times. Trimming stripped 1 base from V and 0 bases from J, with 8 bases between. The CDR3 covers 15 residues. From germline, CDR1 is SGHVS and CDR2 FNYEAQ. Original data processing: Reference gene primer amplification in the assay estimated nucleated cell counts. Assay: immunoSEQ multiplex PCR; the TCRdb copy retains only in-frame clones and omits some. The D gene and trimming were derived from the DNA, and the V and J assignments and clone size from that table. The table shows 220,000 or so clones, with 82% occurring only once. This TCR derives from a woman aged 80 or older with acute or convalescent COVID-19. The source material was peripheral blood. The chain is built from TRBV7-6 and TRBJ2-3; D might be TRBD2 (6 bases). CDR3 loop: CASSLVGTSTDTQYF. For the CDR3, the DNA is TGTGCCAGCAGCTTAGTGGGGACTAGCACAGATACGCAGTATTTT.